This paragraph reports one TCR beta chain. The antigen it binds to is not known. Within one base of it there is no much larger clone, and no base qualities were kept. The germline V gene provides CDR1 SGHTA and CDR2 FQGTGA. V gives up 5 bases and J gives up 5 bases, and the segment between their germline ends measures 22 bases. Taken from cysteine to phenylalanine, the CDR3 has 18 residues. The read is trimmed to its CDR3 DNA, 54 bases read in frame from base 1. TCR beta CDR3 regions were sequenced at survey depth on the immunoSEQ platform. The QIAamp DNA micro kit was used to extract genomic DNA from every cultured and uncultured CD8+ T cell population. On the authors' methods: Any sample with under 5,000 productive reads was excluded, and this exclusion removed about 7% of the roughly 80 cultures stimulated with HIV peptides. A MANAFEST web app trimmed sequences to CDR3 and removed nonproductive sequences, CDR3s under 5 amino acids, and those not starting C or ending F/W. To count as antigen-specific, a clonotype had to be expanded in at least 2 of 3 replicates compared with the no-peptide control at FDR 0.01, and only within one epitope family. A specific clonotype also had to show a frequency at least fivefold higher than in wells stimulated with peptides from other epitope families. The table comes from immuneACCESS by way of TCRdb, which keeps in-frame sequences with V and J called. Part of the clones is missing from these tables; in studies checked, under half for an unresolved V gene and the rest for unknown reasons. V, J and clone size derive from that table, while D and trimming were established from the DNA sequence. This sample holds about 95,000 clones; more than 65% were observed only once. The ten largest make up roughly 25% of the sample.

The source of the sample is a study of CD8 T cell repertoires and HIV-1 epitope variants (dated by TCRdb to 2018 to 2020). Looking at the study overall: In separate culture wells, T cells were stimulated with each of twenty-five peptides that represented autologous and known Gag and Nef epitope variants. A CMV, EBV and flu peptide pool, the Ebola AY9 epitope as negative control, and a no-peptide well were included as control conditions. The epitopes tested covered three Gag epitope families plus Nef HW9 and YT9. T cells were enriched with the EasySep Human T Cell Enrichment Kit and co-cultured with equal numbers of autologous T cell-negative cells as antigen-presenting cells. The cultures were grown for approximately 9 days in IMDM with gentamicin, and half of the media was changed on days 3 and 7 with IL-2, IL-7 and IL-15 added. An aliquot of 1M T cells was set aside as an uncultured baseline condition, separate from the approximately 83 T cell cultures. A total of 83 T cell cultures were run, with each culture condition done in triplicate except for one peptide, which was done in duplicate.

General findings and caveats noted by the study authors: The assay could identify only TCR beta chains and pointed to proliferation in response to antigen, not to T cell function or cytokine profile. The study identified about nine antigen-specific TCR beta clonotypes, more than 5 of which appeared to be cross-reactive for autologous or known escape epitope variants. The Nef KF9 family was recognized by five clonotypes and the HW9 family by one, and no responses to the TAALDMSHF plasma variant were observed.

The EasySep Human CD8+ T Cell Enrichment Kit was used on day 10 to isolate CD8+ T cells from every culture. The sample comprised uncultured baseline CD8+ T cells from peripheral blood mononuclear cells (PBMCs). The sequence was obtained from a male donor with HIV. The chain is encoded by TRBV7-3 joined to TRBJ2-6; a confident D gene designation cannot be given. The DNA sequence is given as TGTGCCAGCAGCACTCTGTTACGCTTACAAAGTCGGGCCAACGTCCTGACTTTC. Its coded protein is CASSTLLRLQSRANVLTF.